This T cell receptor beta chain was profiled in a study of CD8 T cells in Susac syndrome. Roughly 0.45 to 1 ug RNA was reverse transcribed with random hexamers. An immunoSEQ multiplex PCR generated amplified TCR beta CDR3 products spanning 54 Vbeta and 13 Jbeta. MiXCR was run by TCRdb on the immunoSEQ multiplex PCR reads, yielding one entry per CDR3 protein. The sample consists of 180,000 or so distinct CDR3 sequences, 90% to 95% of them appearing once. Sequencing of TCR beta was carried out in blood CD8+ and CD4+ T cells. Healthy donors constituted the control group, matched for age and sex. It was negative isolation that provided the CD8+ and CD4+ T cells, whereas TEMRA cells were enriched by FACS. This CDR3 is built from 15 residues. V gave up 5 bases and J gave up 7 bases; unmatched junction bases: 14. Germline-derived CDR1 and CDR2 are MNHEY and SMNVEV (reference sequence).

The sequenced material came from CD4+ T cells from PBMCs. This receptor was taken from a human donor in good health. This chain joins TRBV27 and TRBJ2-7, with 7 nucleotides matching TRBD1. The CDR3: CASSPLPGQLGEQYF. The CDR3 DNA reads as TGTGCCAGCAGTCCCCTCCCGGGACAGTTGGGTGAGCAGTACTTC.